This T cell receptor (beta chain) was sequenced in a study of a mutant IDH1 vaccine in newly diagnosed glioma. In regard to this clone: Its target is unknown.

Repertoires were generated with immunoSEQ multiplex PCR, while TCRdb's copy carries only in-frame clones and drops some. This table holds 60,000 to 65,000 clones, around four fifths found once. As to time point: week 47, end of study. With topical imiquimod, each dose of the vaccine consisted of 300 ug of mutant IDH1 20-mer peptide. Points from the study as a whole: No link was apparently found between pseudoprogression and changes in top peripheral T cell clonotypes.

Germline CDR1 reads SGHDN; CDR2 reads FVKESK. Trimming shortened V by 0 bases and J by 9 bases, and 9 bases separated the two germline ends. The CDR3 spans 13 residues. Here the sequenced sample was PBMCs, taken from a glioma patient whose treatment included an IDH1 peptide vaccine. The chain is built from TRBV14 and TRBJ2-1; D not resolved. The receptor was derived from a man younger than 40 with glioma. The CDR3 region has the DNA TGTGCCAGCAGCCAAGATCTTGGTGGTGAGCAGTTCTTC. Translation gives CASSQDLGGEQFF.